These T cell receptor beta chains were read from a single sample in a study of T cell changes during pregnancy in multiple sclerosis. Generated by immunoSEQ multiplex PCR, the TCRdb table keeps only in-frame clones and is missing some. The data show 70,000 to 80,000 clones, approximately 94% seen once. Here the sequenced sample was peripheral blood, taken in the third trimester of pregnancy. These receptors all come from a female donor with multiple sclerosis, enrolled in a pregnancy study. Both conserved end residues are part of each CDR3. Size tells how often a clone was seen (once, few, many) or the class of an expanded clone, and some rows leave it out.

>TRBJ2-3|.|TRBV18|15
CASSPGRGGGDTQYF
>TRBJ2-7|once|TRBV4-2|12
CASSKDSYEQYF
>TRBJ1-5|many|TRBV27|14
CASSSGQGEGPQHF
>TRBJ2-5|once|TRBV7-2|18
CASSSARTSGGTVGTQYF
>TRBJ1-2|.|TRBV11-2|14
CASSLGTGNYGYTF
>TRBJ2-3|.|TRBV9|16
CASSVGTGALTDTQYF
>TRBJ2-7|.|TRBV6-6|15
CASSYSSKGAGEQYF
>TRBJ1-2|.|TRBV23-1|15
CASSQPPRDRGGYTF
>TRBJ2-1|.|TRBV2|15
CASDPLWGSNNEQFF
>TRBJ2-7|.|TRBV19|14
CASSITSGTYEQYF
>TRBJ2-7|.|TRBV7-3|13
CASSPDRVGEQYF
>TRBJ2-7|.|TRBV18|17
CASSPTSGGPSSYEQYF
>TRBJ1-1|.|TRBV6-5|13
CASSYGGNTEAFF
>TRBJ2-7|.|TRBV6-1|13
CASKNRDSYEQYF
>TRBJ2-3|once|TRBV5-6|17
CASSLYRGASSTDTQYF
>TRBJ1-2|.|TRBV9|16
CASSDFQGAKFYGYTF
>TRBJ2-7|.|TRBV11-2|12
CASSFGVYEQYF
>TRBJ1-1|.|TRBV5-4|17
CASSLEGGVGLYTEAFF
>TRBJ1-4|.|TRBV5-4|12
CASSLAGDYSTF
>TRBJ1-1|.|TRBV5-4|16
CASSLPGQGVLVEAFF
>TRBJ2-1|once|TRBV15|17
CATSRTSGGPLDDEQFF
>TRBJ2-1|.|TRBV6-1|22
CASSETLGRSHPLPFGGNEQFF
>TRBJ2-1|few|TRBV4-1|16
CASSQSLAGGYNEQFF
>TRBJ2-5|.|TRBV5-1|14
CASFQGALEETQYF
>TRBJ1-3|.|TRBV6-1|16
CASSESSSRAGNTIYF
>TRBJ1-1|once|TRBV7-3|15
CASSLLQVSGTEAFF
>TRBJ2-5|once|TRBV19|15
CASGIRGSGQETQYF
>TRBJ1-2|.|TRBV15|14
CATSITGGSYGYTF
>TRBJ2-5|.|TRBV11-2|14
CASSSTGAQETQYF
>TRBJ1-1|.|TRBV9|18
CASSVGVSGGEYYTEAFF
>TRBJ2-7|.|TRBV4-3|14
CASSQDGGNYEQYF
>TRBJ1-4|.|TRBV15|13
CATSRPLTGRLFF
>TRBJ2-3|.|TRBV9|14
CASSGRGRVDTQYF
>TRBJ2-1|.|TRBV5-3|17
CARSLGGGGISYNEQFF
>TRBJ2-6|once|TRBV7-9|18
CASSLGTGELSGANVLTF
>TRBJ1-5|once|TRBV6-5|14
CASSFSPQGQPQHF
>TRBJ1-3|.|TRBV9|17
CASSVGGTRISGNTIYF
>TRBJ1-1|.|TRBV5-4|16
CASSFPKAGTNTEAFF
>TRBJ1-2|.|TRBV6-5|13
CASSYGSHYGYTF
>TRBJ1-1|.|TRBV4-3|19
CASSQGAMLTGVVNTEAFF
>TRBJ2-1|.|TRBV11-1|14
CASSLSGGANEQFF
>TRBJ1-2|.|TRBV15|15
CATSRGEDRGYGYTF
>TRBJ2-7|once|TRBV2|14
CASSGQGGPYEQYF
>TRBJ1-5|once|TRBV7-2|16
CASSLAAGLSNQPQHF
>TRBJ2-7|.|TRBV29-1|15
CSVGPPEGLSKEQYF
>TRBJ1-1|once|TRBV7-2|15
CASSLAIGANTEAFF
>TRBJ1-5|.|TRBV6-1|14
CASSDLRRDQPQHF
>TRBJ2-3|.|TRBV6-4|15
CASSDRGASTDTQYF
>TRBJ1-2|many|TRBV6-1|15
CASKQTGGASYGYTF
>TRBJ1-1|.|TRBV6-6|14
CASSILSGNTEAFF
>TRBJ1-1|.|TRBV9|9
CASSASGGF
>TRBJ1-1|.|TRBV5-5|15
CASMGQGAQYTEAFF
>TRBJ1-3|.|TRBV7-2|14
CASSFPGGGNTIYF
>TRBJ1-2|once|TRBV5-4|15
CASSFSGQGMGGYTF